This T cell receptor (beta chain) was documented in a study of CD8 T cells in Susac syndrome. This CDR3 has 13 amino acids. Germline values: CDR1 MGHDK, CDR2 SYGVNS. Between the trimmed V and J ends, which lost 4 bases and 5 bases, there was a span of 9 bases. The RNA input was about 0.5 to 1 ug, and it was reverse transcribed with random hexamers. The CDR3 of TCR beta was amplified by immunoSEQ multiplex PCR across 54 Vbeta and 13 Jbeta. MiXCR, run by TCRdb on the immunoSEQ multiplex PCR reads, gives a single entry per CDR3 protein. The table lists about 300,000 distinct CDR3 sequences, almost 85% of them singletons.

The sequencing input was CD8+ T cells from PBMCs. The origin of this receptor is a human donor with multiple sclerosis. The rearrangement joins TRBV25-1 to TRBJ2-1; D not resolved. In DNA, the CDR3 is TGTGCCAGCAGTGTGATCGAAGACAATGAGCAGTTCTTC. It translates to CASSVIEDNEQFF.